This T cell receptor beta chain was profiled in a study of cytomegalovirus exposure and HLA in healthy donors. Vbeta (60) and Jbeta (13) primers were used in the PCR. The repertoire was sequenced with immunoSEQ multiplex PCR; TCRdb's copy has only in-frame clones and lacks some. There are about 200,000 clones in the sample; about 80% occur only once, and around 0.63% lies in the top ten. Study-level findings and limits: Several V segments, TRBV6-2 and TRBV6-3 among them, could not be told apart and were dropped. In vitro experiments confirmed that three CMV-associated chains were specific for CMV antigens.

This clone was counted a single time. What it binds is unknown. All donors participated as healthy donors of bone marrow. The CDR3 totals 17 residues. V lost 1 base to trimming and J lost 9 bases; unmatched junction nucleotides: 10. The germline CDR1 and CDR2 sequences are SGDLS and YYNGEE. The gene calls are TRBV9 and TRBJ2-1; 13 positions match TRBD2. This receptor was obtained from a man aged 18 to 29 in good health and CMV-seronegative. Material: PBMCs. The CDR3 loop reads CASSVIELAGGRGEQFF. CDR3 DNA: TGTGCCAGCAGCGTAATTGAACTAGCGGGAGGGCGGGGTGAGCAGTTCTTC.